This entry concerns a single T cell receptor beta chain. As yet, its antigen is unknown. Sequencing used immunoSEQ multiplex PCR; TCRdb keeps in-frame clones, though not all of them. The data hold 75,000 to 95,000 clones, with about 90% observed a single time. This entry belongs to a study of OX40 agonist ivuxolimab in advanced cancers. Across the study: A male proportion of just over 80% was recorded, with mean age around 62 years and range about 23 to 90. Findings and limits, study-wide: CD4+ and CD8+ T cells in blood underwent clonal expansion by week 6 at 0.1 to 3.0 mg/kg. Partial responders at 0.1-3.0 mg/kg had among the lowest clonal expansion.

The CDR3 covers 14 residues. V was pared by 1 base and J by 2 bases, with 7 bases between. Per germline, CDR1 SGHVS and CDR2 FNYEAQ. This rearrangement joins TRBV7-6 to TRBJ2-3, with unresolved D. This specimen was CD4+ or CD8+ T cells sorted from blood, taken in a trial of the OX40 agonist ivuxolimab. The sequence came from an adult with an advanced solid tumor such as melanoma, head and neck, liver or kidney cancer. The DNA for the CDR3 is TGTGCCAGCAGCTTAGAGTCTGTCACAGATACGCAGTATTTT. As protein: CASSLESVTDTQYF.